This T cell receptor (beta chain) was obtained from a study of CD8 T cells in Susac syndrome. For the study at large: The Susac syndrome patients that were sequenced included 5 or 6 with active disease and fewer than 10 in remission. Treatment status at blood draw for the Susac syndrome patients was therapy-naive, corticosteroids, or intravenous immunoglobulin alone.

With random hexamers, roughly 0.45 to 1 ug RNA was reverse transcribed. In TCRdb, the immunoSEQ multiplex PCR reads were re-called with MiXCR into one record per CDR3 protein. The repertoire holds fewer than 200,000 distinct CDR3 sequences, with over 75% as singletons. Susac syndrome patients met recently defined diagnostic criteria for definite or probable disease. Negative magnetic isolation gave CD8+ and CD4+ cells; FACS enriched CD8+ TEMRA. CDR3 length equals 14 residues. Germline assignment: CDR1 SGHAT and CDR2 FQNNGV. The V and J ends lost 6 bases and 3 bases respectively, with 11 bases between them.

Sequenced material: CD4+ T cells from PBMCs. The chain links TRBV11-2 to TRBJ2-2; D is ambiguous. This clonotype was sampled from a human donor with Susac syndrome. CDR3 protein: CASRMAVDTGELFF. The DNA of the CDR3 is TGTGCCAGCAGGATGGCTGTCGACACCGGGGAGCTGTTTTTT.